Listed below are T cell receptor beta chains from one sample, sequenced in a study of blood T cell repertoires in COVID-19. Libraries were prepared by immunoSEQ multiplex PCR; TCRdb keeps only in-frame clonotypes and omits some of them. The sample has over 200,000 clones; roughly four fifths are singletons. The sequencing sample was made of peripheral blood. Receptors were obtained from a woman in her 40s with acute or convalescent COVID-19. CDR3s include the opening cysteine and the closing phenylalanine or tryptophan. A D gene is named only where the DNA matches it firmly. Some rows have no size entry. The others give once, few or many, or a class for an expanded clone.

clone_size j_call v_call d_call cdr3_nt cdr3_aa
- TRBJ2-7 TRBV15 TRBD1 TGTGCCACCAGCACAGGGGGTTTCTACGAGCAGTACTTC CATSTGGFYEQYF
- TRBJ1-2 TRBV19 - TGTGCCAGTAGTATAGACCGACGGGATCAGAATGGCTACACCTTC CASSIDRRDQNGYTF
- TRBJ1-2 TRBV30 - TGTGCCTGGGGAGGACAGTCTAACTATGGCTACACCTTC CAWGGQSNYGYTF
- TRBJ2-1 TRBV12-5 - TGTGCTAGTGGTTCAACAAACTACAATGAGCAGTTCTTC CASGSTNYNEQFF
- TRBJ1-5 TRBV19 TRBD1 TGTGCCAGTAAGGAACAGGGGGCGCATCAGCCCCAGCATTTT CASKEQGAHQPQHF
- TRBJ2-1 TRBV11-1 TRBD2 TGTGCCAGCAGACCTAGGAAAACTAGCGATTATGAGCAGTTCTTC CASRPRKTSDYEQFF
- TRBJ1-2 TRBV23-1 - TGCGCCAGCAGCTCCAGACAGTTGGCTAACTATGGCTACACCTTC CASSSRQLANYGYTF
once TRBJ1-5 TRBV12-3/TRBV12-4 TRBD1 TGTGCCAGCACGACAGGGCGTCAGCCCCAGCATTTT CASTTGRQPQHF
- TRBJ2-1 TRBV14 TRBD1 TGTGCCAGCAGCCAGATGGGACAGGGGGCCCACAATGAGCAGTTCTTC CASSQMGQGAHNEQFF
- TRBJ2-1 TRBV6-4 - TGTGCCAGCAGTGACTCGGAAGGAACAGTTCAGTTCTTC CASSDSEGTVQFF
- TRBJ1-6 TRBV4-3 - TGCGCCAGCAGCCACGACAGCAATTCACCCCTCCACTTT CASSHDSNSPLHF
- TRBJ2-7 TRBV2 - TGTGCCACTCTCAGGGGCACCTACGAGCAGTACTTC CATLRGTYEQYF
once TRBJ2-2 TRBV24-1 - TGTGCCACAAATAGGGGGACCGGGGAGCTGTTTTTT CATNRGTGELFF
- TRBJ1-2 TRBV20-1 - TGCAGTGGTGAGGGTGACTATGGCTACACCTTC CSGEGDYGYTF
- TRBJ1-2 TRBV5-1 - TGCGCCAGCAGCTTTGAGGTCTATGGCTACACCTTC CASSFEVYGYTF
many TRBJ2-1 TRBV5-1 TRBD2 TGCGCCAGCGGTTTCTCGGGGGGGAGAATCAATGAGCAGTTCTTC CASGFSGGRINEQFF
- TRBJ1-2 TRBV3-1/TRBV3-2 TRBD1 TGTGCCAGCAGCCAGGAGACAGGGATAATGGGCGGCTACACCTTC CASSQETGIMGGYTF
- TRBJ2-3 TRBV30 TRBD2 TGTGCCTGGAGTTTTACTCCGGGACTAGCGGGAGTTATAACAGATACGCAGTATTTT CAWSFTPGLAGVITDTQYF
- TRBJ1-2 TRBV7-9 - TGTGCCAGCAGCCCCCGGGGGGATGGCTACACCTTC CASSPRGDGYTF
- TRBJ2-2 TRBV7-2 TRBD2 TGTGCCAGCAGCGTGGGACTAAACACCGGGGAGCTGTTTTTT CASSVGLNTGELFF
- TRBJ1-2 TRBV3-1/TRBV3-2 - TGTGCCAGCAGCCAAGACTGTGGGGCAGGGATAGCGGGAGGCTACACCTTC CASSQDCGAGIAGGYTF
- TRBJ1-6 TRBV14 TRBD1 TGTGCCAGCAGCCAAGCAGGGGGAGGCCCACCCCTCCACTTT CASSQAGGGPPLHF
- TRBJ2-2 TRBV30 - TGTGCCTGGACAGGGGACACCGGGGAGCTGTTTTTT CAWTGDTGELFF
few TRBJ1-3 TRBV19 - TGTGCCAGTAGTATTATAAGAAACACCATATATTTT CASSIIRNTIYF
- TRBJ1-6 TRBV30 - TGTGCCTGGAGTGCGGGGAAGTCCCTCCACTTT CAWSAGKSLHF
- TRBJ1-2 TRBV6-5 TRBD1 TGTGCCAGCAGCTTGGGACAGATTACCTATGGCTACACCTTC CASSLGQITYGYTF
- TRBJ1-6 TRBV5-6 - TGTGCCAGCAGCTTGGTAGGGGTTTTCGATTCACCCCTCCACTTT CASSLVGVFDSPLHF
- TRBJ1-5 TRBV20-1 - TGCAGTGCTAGTCCATCAGGGGTAGGTCAGCCCCAGCATTTT CSASPSGVGQPQHF
- TRBJ2-2 TRBV9 TRBD1 TGTGCCAGCAGCGTAGACAGGGGCTCCTGGACCGGGGAGCTGTTTTTT CASSVDRGSWTGELFF
- TRBJ2-7 TRBV4-1 - TGCGCCAGCAGCCACCTAGGGCCCGTGGGACTTCACGAGCAGTACTTC CASSHLGPVGLHEQYF
once TRBJ1-2 TRBV19 - TGTGCCAGTAGTATAGATGGGAGGAGGTATGGCTACACCTTC CASSIDGRRYGYTF
- TRBJ1-1 TRBV28 - TGTGCCAGCAGTCCCGGGTCAGACTCTGAAGCTTTCTTT CASSPGSDSEAFF
- TRBJ1-6 TRBV18 - TGTGCCAGCTCACCACGGGACGGGAGGGATTCACCCCTCCACTTT CASSPRDGRDSPLHF
- TRBJ1-1 TRBV6-2/TRBV6-3 - TGTGCCAGCAGTTACTCGACAGCGACATTGAACACTGAAGCTTTCTTT CASSYSTATLNTEAFF
once TRBJ2-3 TRBV6-2/TRBV6-3 TRBD2 TGTGCCAGCAGTTACCTTAGCGGGGGAGATACGCAGTATTTT CASSYLSGGDTQYF
- TRBJ2-7 TRBV2 TRBD1 TGTGCCAGCAGTAGCTTTCAAGGGACAGGGGGCCCCCACGAGCAGTACTTC CASSSFQGTGGPHEQYF
- TRBJ2-3 TRBV5-6 TRBD2 TGTGCCAGCAGCTTGGCCTTGACGTCGGGGGGACTCTCAGATACGCAGTATTTT CASSLALTSGGLSDTQYF
- TRBJ2-1 TRBV5-1 TRBD2 TGCGCCAGCAGCCCCTGGGAGCGGGGGGCGTACCTTCCCTACAATGAGCAGTTCTTC CASSPWERGAYLPYNEQFF
- TRBJ2-5 TRBV7-2 TRBD1 TGTGCCAGCAGCTTAACCTACAGGGGCCAAAAAGAGACCCAGTACTTC CASSLTYRGQKETQYF
- TRBJ1-1 TRBV2 TRBD1 TGTGCCAGCAGTGGTAATTTGTGGGACAGCGGGACTGAAGCTTTCTTT CASSGNLWDSGTEAFF
- TRBJ2-7 TRBV6-5 TRBD1 TGTGCCAGCAGTTACTCGAAGGGACAGGGGGCGGACGAGCAGTACTTC CASSYSKGQGADEQYF
- TRBJ2-7 TRBV30 - TGTGCCTGGAGTGAAGGTTTGGCGGGATCCGGGCAGTACTTC CAWSEGLAGSGQYF
- TRBJ2-7 TRBV3-1/TRBV3-2 - TGTGCCAGCAGCCAGAGCTACGAGCAGTACTTC CASSQSYEQYF
- TRBJ1-5 TRBV6-1 - TGTGCCAGCAGTGATACTCTACCCAATCAGCCCCAGCATTTT CASSDTLPNQPQHF
- TRBJ1-2 TRBV30 - TGTGCCTGGAGTGCCCTGACCGGGGGACGTGGCTACACCTTC CAWSALTGGRGYTF
- TRBJ1-3 TRBV15 - TGTGCCACCAGCAGAGTGGGCCCAGCTGGAAACACCATATATTTT CATSRVGPAGNTIYF
- TRBJ1-2 TRBV4-3 - TGCGCCAGCAGCCTGCGGACAGAAGCTAACTATGGCTACACCTTC CASSLRTEANYGYTF
- TRBJ1-6 TRBV5-1 - TGCGCCAGCAGCTTGTTTCAGGGCCAGATCCAATCCAACTATAATTCACCCCTCCACTTT CASSLFQGQIQSNYNSPLHF